The sequence of this TCR beta chain was determined in a study of T-cell reconstitution after alpha-beta-depleted transplantation in children. Study-wide results and caveats: Alpha-beta T cells about two months after transplant reportedly derived from several hundred expanded graft clones. One year after transplant, T-cell counts and diversity came mostly from newly produced T cells. Recipient T cells and thymic progenitors that survived were the source of the high TCRbeta diversity seen at day 60 in some patients.

This clonotype was seen at least ten times. Its target is unknown. Preparation of the TCRbeta library involved a method that used unique molecular identifiers. Each CDR3 protein is one row after TCRdb ran MiXCR on the PCR reads. The repertoire includes over 150,000 distinct CDR3 sequences, approximately 7% of them detected once, and 5% to 6.5% sits in the top ten. The CDR3 has 15 residues. Germline loops: CDR1 SGHKS, CDR2 YYEKEE (reference sequence). V shed 4 bases, J shed 7 bases, and the junction held 10 bases outside the gene matches. The chain employs TRBV5-5 and TRBJ2-1; 8 bases align to TRBD1. The clonotype comes from a boy between 2 and 15 years old with acute lymphoblastic leukemia, due to receive a stem cell transplant. The source material was PBMCs, sampled before TCRalphabeta/CD19-depleted stem cell transplant. CDR3 residues: CASSVAGQVWNEQFF. The DNA for the CDR3 is TGTGCCAGCAGCGTGGCGGGACAGGTCTGGAATGAGCAGTTCTTC.